Listed below are T cell receptor beta chains from one sample, sequenced in a study of identical twins. A single record per CDR3 protein comes from TCRdb applying MiXCR to the 5' RACE reads. The table shows hundreds of thousands of distinct CDR3 sequences, with about 12% occurring only once. Another study also made use of these data, one on yellow fever vaccine responses in identical twins.

Sequenced material: PBMCs. Every receptor here comes from a woman between 18 and 29 years old in good health. Each CDR3 is given with its conserved first and last residue. A D gene is named only where the DNA matches it firmly. Not every row has a clone size; where given, it reads once, few, many or a size class.

D | length | J | V | size | DNA | CDR3
TRBD1 | 14 | TRBJ1-1 | TRBV12-3/TRBV12-4 | few | TGTGCCAGCAGTTTCGACAGGGGAGGAACTGAAGCTTTCTTT | CASSFDRGGTEAFF
. | 13 | TRBJ2-7 | TRBV6-5 | . | TGTGCCAGCAGTTACTCGGGCCTCCCGGAGCAGTACTTC | CASSYSGLPEQYF
. | 16 | TRBJ2-5 | TRBV2 | . | TGTGCCAGCAGTGAAGCGCGGTTTGGACTGGGGGAGACCCAGTACTTC | CASSEARFGLGETQYF
TRBD1 | 15 | TRBJ1-1 | TRBV5-1 | . | TGCGCCAGCAACCCGGGACAGGGAATAAACACTGAAGCTTTCTTT | CASNPGQGINTEAFF
TRBD2 | 20 | TRBJ2-4 | TRBV18 | few | TGTGCCAGCTCACCAGTATCGACTAGCGGGAGAGTGGATGGCAAAAACATTCAGTACTTC | CASSPVSTSGRVDGKNIQYF
. | 15 | TRBJ1-1 | TRBV9 | . | TGTGCCAGCAGCCCCACTTGGCAACAGAACACTGAAGCTTTCTTT | CASSPTWQQNTEAFF
. | 13 | TRBJ2-3 | TRBV2 | . | TGTGCCAGCAAGAACCTAGGCACAGATACGCAGTATTTT | CASKNLGTDTQYF
. | 15 | TRBJ1-1 | TRBV12-3/TRBV12-4 | many | TGTGCCAGCAGTCCCGGCAGGACGGGGAACACTGAAGCTTTCTTT | CASSPGRTGNTEAFF
. | 16 | TRBJ2-2 | TRBV20-1 | . | TGCAGTGCTACGAGGGGGACTCCCTCGTGGACCGGGGAGCTGTTTTTT | CSATRGTPSWTGELFF
TRBD1 | 14 | TRBJ1-2 | TRBV7-9 | few | TGTGCCAGCAGCGACAGGGACAGGTTTGAAAGCTACACCTTC | CASSDRDRFESYTF
TRBD2 | 14 | TRBJ2-5 | TRBV20-1 | few | TGCAGTGCCCCGGGGACTAGCGCGCAAGAGACCCAGTACTTC | CSAPGTSAQETQYF